Each of the 26 T cell receptor beta chains below was sequenced from the same sample in a study of patients and donors after allogeneic stem cell transplantation. Each CDR3 protein gets one entry after TCRdb re-called the RT-PCR reads with MiXCR. In the table there are some 960,000 distinct CDR3 sequences, roughly 17% of which are singletons. Material for sequencing was blood, either unsorted or a sorted T cell fraction (not recorded which). Receptors were obtained from a human donor who was either an allogeneic HSCT recipient or a stem cell or donor lymphocyte infusion donor (not recorded which). It is not recorded whose cells these are; they may come from a transplant donor.

The gene calls are TRBV5-1 and TRBJ1-1; 9 nucleotides align to TRBD1. The CDR3 loop spans 15 amino acids. Trimming at V came to 0 bases and at J to 6 bases, leaving 6 bases not matched to a gene. CDR1 and CDR2 from the germline V gene are SGHRS and YFSETQ. CDR3 coding DNA: TGCGCCAGCAGCTTGGATACAGGGGGCGCCGCTGAAGCTTTCTTT. This encodes CASSLDTGGAAEAFF.

This rearrangement joins TRBV2 to TRBJ1-2; D is unclear. Germline V lookup: CDR1 SNHLY, CDR2 FYNNEI. V shed 2 bases and J shed 2 bases, with 12 bases lying between them. The CDR3 has 15 amino acids. The CDR3 nucleotides read TGTGCCAGCAGTGAATTGGTGAGGTCCAACTATGGCTACACCTTC. It is translated as CASSELVRSNYGYTF.

J is TRBJ2-7 and V is TRBV5-5; tentative D call: TRBD1 (5 bases). The CDR3 consists of 14 residues. Germline CDR1 reads SGHKS; CDR2 reads YYEKEE (reference sequence). Trimming removed 1 base from V and 3 bases from J, with 11 bases in between. CDR3 sequence (DNA): TGTGCCAGCAGCTTGAGACAGAACGGCTACGAGCAGTACTTC. Protein: CASSLRQNGYEQYF.

The V call is TRBV15, the J call TRBJ2-3; 10 bases are a match to TRBD2. CDR1 and CDR2 (germline): LNHNV, YYDKDF (reference sequence). The J segment lost 6 bases and the V segment lost 2 bases, leaving 5 bases of the junction unmatched. This CDR3 has 15 amino acids. DNA of the CDR3: TGTGCCACCAGCAGAAGGACTAGCGGAGGGGATACGCAGTATTTT. This encodes CATSRRTSGGDTQYF. Full variable domain (rest looked up from reference TRBV15 and TRBJ2-3): DAMVIQNPRYQVTQFGKPVTLSCSQTLNHNVMYWYQQKSSQAPKLLFHYYDKDFNNEADTPDNFQSRRPNTSFCFLDIRSPGLGDTAMYLCATSRRTSGGDTQYFGPGTRLTVL.

This clonotype has only a few counts. J is TRBJ2-1 and V is TRBV11-1; the D is unclear. V dropped 8 bases and J dropped 7 bases, with 18 bases sitting between them. Germline V lookup: CDR1 SGHAT, CDR2 FQDESV (reference sequence). CDR3 length: 14 amino acids. The CDR3 region is CASGLSGPGNEQFF. In DNA form, the CDR3 reads TGTGCCAGCGGGTTATCTGGCCCCGGGAATGAGCAGTTCTTC.

This clonotype occurred a few times. The chain employs TRBV12-3 or TRBV12-4 and TRBJ1-1; TRBD1 is a possible D gene (5 bases). The V gene lost 8 bases and the J gene lost 4 bases, with 11 bases spanning the gap. CDR3 size: 12 residues. CDR3 sequence: CASGLGATEAFF. For the CDR3, the DNA is TGTGCCAGCGGTCTAGGGGCCACTGAAGCTTTCTTT.

This clonotype occurred a few times. The V call is TRBV6-2 or TRBV6-3, the J call TRBJ1-1; D not certain. CDR3 size: 15 residues. The germline gives CDR1 MNHEY, CDR2 SVGEGT. V was clipped by 0 bases and J by 0 bases, with 8 bases between them. CDR3 region: CASSYSVTVNTEAFF. CDR3 nucleotide sequence: TGTGCCAGCAGTTACTCGGTGACGGTGAACACTGAAGCTTTCTTT.

This clonotype occurred a few times. The chain joins TRBV7-9 to TRBJ1-1; unclear D gene. Germline V gene lookup returns CDR1 SEHNR and CDR2 FQNEAQ (reference sequence). The CDR3 runs to 13 residues. CDR3 sequence reads: CAIIRASNTEAFF. The DNA for the CDR3 is TGTGCGATCATTCGGGCTTCGAACACTGAAGCTTTCTTT.

This clonotype was seen repeatedly, ten times or more. The rearrangement links TRBV5-1 to TRBJ2-5, with D unresolved. Germline V gene lookup returns CDR1 SGHRS and CDR2 YFSETQ. V gave up 0 bases and J gave up 5 bases, with 14 bases separating them. CDR3 length: 15 amino acids. The CDR3 region is CASSLAGPTGETQYF. Written as DNA, the CDR3 is TGCGCCAGCAGCTTGGCCGGGCCTACTGGGGAGACCCAGTACTTC.

The genes are TRBV29-1 and TRBJ1-2; tentatively, D is TRBD1 (5 bases). V lost 0 bases to trimming and J lost 4 bases, with 9 bases between them. From germline, CDR1 is SQVTM and CDR2 ANQGSEA. The CDR3 has 13 residues. CDR3 amino acids: CSVEDRGGYGYTF. Written as DNA, the CDR3 is TGCAGCGTTGAAGATAGGGGCGGCTATGGCTACACCTTC.

This clonotype was seen a few times. V usage is TRBV4-2 and J usage is TRBJ1-4; D unresolved. V was trimmed by 4 bases and J by 7 bases, leaving 13 bases between them. The length of the CDR3 is 14 residues. Per germline, CDR1 LGHNA and CDR2 YNFKEQ. CDR3 DNA sequence: TGTGCCAGCAGCCGGGCAGCCCAATTTGAAAAACTGTTTTTT. Protein: CASSRAAQFEKLFF.

This clonotype has more than one count but fewer than ten. For the CDR3, the DNA is TGTGCCAGCAGAGCGGACGGGGAGGCGCAGTATTTT. Its translation: CASRADGEAQYF. This chain uses TRBV11-2 with TRBJ2-3; a possible D gene is TRBD2 (6 bases). V was trimmed by 6 bases and J by 10 bases, leaving 14 bases between them. The CDR3 covers 12 residues. CDR1 SGHAT and CDR2 FQNNGV come from the germline V gene.

The DNA for the CDR3 is TGTGCCAGCAGTTACGGCGGGACTAGCTACGAGCAGTACTTC. Its protein is CASSYGGTSYEQYF. V usage is TRBV6-5 and J usage is TRBJ2-7; 8 bases agree with TRBD2. Germline assignment: CDR1 MNHEY and CDR2 SVGAGI. The CDR3 has 14 amino acids. The V and J ends lost 2 bases and 3 bases, in that order; junction bases with no gene match: 3.

The rearrangement links TRBV24-1 to TRBJ2-3; 10 nucleotides line up with TRBD1. The CDR3 has 16 amino acids. Per germline, CDR1 KGHDR and CDR2 SFDVKD. V gave up 3 bases and J gave up 0 bases; unmatched junction bases: 2. CDR3 residues: CATSDGTGASTDTQYF. The DNA for the CDR3 is TGTGCCACCAGTGATGGGACAGGGGCTAGCACAGATACGCAGTATTTT.

This clonotype was seen many times. The gene calls are TRBV5-1 and TRBJ2-1, with 13 bases fitting TRBD2. The CDR3 spans 16 residues. The ends lost 4 bases at V and 8 bases at J; junction bases unmatched: 9. CDR1 is SGHRS, CDR2 YFSETQ, per germline. In nucleotides, the CDR3 is TGCGCCAGCAGCACGGAAACTAGCGGGGGGGCGCATGAGCAGTTCTTC. Translation gives CASSTETSGGAHEQFF.

J is TRBJ2-7 and V is TRBV7-2; no reliable D call. Trimming removed 5 bases at V and 4 bases at J, with 15 bases between. The CDR3 is 14 amino acids. Germline V gene sequence: CDR1 SGHTA, CDR2 FQGNSA. The CDR3 protein is CASSPDGNLYEQYF. The CDR3 DNA reads as TGTGCCAGCAGCCCCGACGGAAACCTTTACGAGCAGTACTTC.

The V call is TRBV6-5, the J call TRBJ1-1, with 9 bases aligning to TRBD1. The CDR3 loop spans 13 amino acids. Losses at the gene ends were 4 bases for V and 8 bases for J; bases not matched to a gene: 5. Germline V gene data show CDR1 as MNHEY and CDR2 as SVGAGI. DNA for the CDR3: TGTGCCAGCAGTTTTACAGGGGGCCCAGAAGCTTTCTTT. Its translation: CASSFTGGPEAFF.

The genes are TRBV10-3 and TRBJ1-2; D remains unclear. Trimming cost V 4 bases and J 2 bases, with 14 bases left between them. The CDR3 runs to 15 residues. The V gene's germline CDR1 is ENHRY and CDR2 SYGVKD. Written as DNA, the CDR3 is TGTGCCATCAGTGCACCAACAGCCACCAACTATGGCTACACCTTC. Its protein is CAISAPTATNYGYTF.

In its sample, this clonotype was seen a few times. The chain employs TRBV5-1 and TRBJ1-2, with D hard to call. This CDR3 spans 13 amino acids. Germline CDR1 reads SGHRS; CDR2 reads YFSETQ. V lost 0 bases, J lost 7 bases, and 10 bases lay in between. The CDR3 loop is CASSLDSSGGYTF. Written as DNA, the CDR3 is TGCGCCAGCAGCTTGGACTCGAGCGGTGGCTACACCTTC.

In its sample, this clonotype was seen a few times. V and J are TRBV4-3 and TRBJ1-6; D unresolved. Deletions cut 0 bases from V and 6 bases from J, with 3 bases between. The CDR3 loop spans 13 amino acids. Germline CDR1 and CDR2: LGHNA and YSLEER. The CDR3 nucleotides are TGCGCCAGCAGCCAAGATGGTAATTCACCCCTCCACTTT. Residues: CASSQDGNSPLHF.

This clonotype was counted between two and nine times. The chain couples TRBV20-1 to TRBJ2-7, with TRBD2 matching 8 bases. This CDR3 is built from 13 residues. J was trimmed by 3 bases and V by 6 bases; bases with no gene match: 7. Germline CDR1 DFQATT, CDR2 SNEGSKA (reference sequence). CDR3 sequence reads: CSARSSGDYEQYF. In DNA form, the CDR3 reads TGCAGTGCGAGGAGTAGCGGGGACTACGAGCAGTACTTC.

This clonotype showed up just a few times. The chain couples TRBV20-1 to TRBJ1-6; D possibly corresponds to TRBD1 (5 bases). The CDR3 loop spans 14 amino acids. V shed 2 bases and J shed 6 bases, with 11 bases lying between them. Germline V gene sequence: CDR1 DFQATT, CDR2 SNEGSKA (reference sequence). The CDR3 protein is CSARSGAGNSPLHF. The CDR3 region has the DNA TGCAGTGCTAGAAGTGGGGCGGGTAATTCACCCCTCCACTTT.

This clonotype has only a few counts. The gene calls are TRBV6-1 and TRBJ1-2; 8 bases fit TRBD1. Germline loops: CDR1 MNHNS, CDR2 SASEGT. The CDR3 consists of 18 residues. Trimming removed 4 bases from V and 7 bases from J; junction bases left unmatched: 20. The CDR3, as DNA: TGTGCCAGCAGTGGTAGTAGGCAGGGGGCCTCAATGCGCGTTGGCTACACCTTC. Translated: CASSGSRQGASMRVGYTF.

The chain uses TRBV19 and TRBJ2-7, with 10 bases identical to TRBD2. The CDR3 spans 15 residues. V gave up 5 bases and J gave up 1 base; unmatched junction bases: 5. The V gene's germline CDR1 is LNHDA and CDR2 SQIVND (reference sequence). This CDR3 reads CASSPTSGASYEQYF. CDR3 sequence (DNA): TGTGCCAGTAGTCCTACTAGCGGGGCGTCCTACGAGCAGTACTTC.

This clonotype was recorded a few times. The CDR3 DNA reads TGCAGTGCTAGTAGTACCCGGAACACTGAAGCTTTCTTT. Encoded protein: CSASSTRNTEAFF. The chain combines TRBV20-1 with TRBJ1-1; D unresolved. This CDR3 region has 13 residues. Germline assignment: CDR1 DFQATT and CDR2 SNEGSKA (reference sequence). Trimming pared 3 bases from V and 1 base from J, leaving 9 bases between.

This chain connects TRBV20-1 to TRBJ2-3; a possible D gene is TRBD1 (5 bases). Germline V CDR1 and CDR2: DFQATT, SNEGSKA (reference sequence). The CDR3 extends over 15 amino acids. V was clipped by 0 bases and J by 2 bases, with 12 bases between them. The chain's CDR3 is CSARDLGVPTDTQYF. The CDR3, as DNA: TGCAGTGCTAGAGACCTAGGGGTACCCACAGATACGCAGTATTTT.